These 25 T cell receptor beta chains originate from one sample sequenced in a study of metastatic and nonmetastatic thyroid tumors. No patient had received any treatment before thyroid surgery. TCRdb re-called the PCR reads through MiXCR. Among 80,000 to 85,000 clones listed, around 12% were seen once. The sequenced material came from tumor tissue. All receptors derive from a female donor with papillary thyroid cancer or a benign thyroid nodule (not recorded which). Some clones in this sample may be carry-over from other donors' samples.

This clone was seen ten or more times. The chain couples TRBV6-5 to TRBJ2-1; 8 bases agree with TRBD2. Per the germline V gene, CDR1 is MNHEY and CDR2 is SVGAGI. This CDR3 has 18 amino acids. V was clipped by 6 bases and J by 2 bases; unmatched bases: 15. DNA of the CDR3: TGTGCCAGCAGAGGGGGAAGGAGCGGGAGTTTCGCCTACAATGAGCAGTTCTTC. Protein sequence: CASRGGRSGSFAYNEQFF.

This clone turned up a few times. A much larger clone lies one base from this, so it may be a read error. The V and J genes are TRBV6-1 and TRBJ2-2, with D possibly TRBD2 on 5 matching bases. Trimming took off 5 bases at V and 3 bases at J, with 10 bases between the two ends. The CDR3 sequence is 14 residues long. The germline V gene encodes CDR1 MNHNS and CDR2 SASEGT. CDR3 loop: CASSLARDTGELFF. In DNA form, the CDR3 reads TGTGCCAGCAGTCTCGCGAGGGACACCGGGGAGCTGTTTTTT.

About this clone itself: At one of its ends the junction is not consistent with the germline gene, which may arise from a read error. This CDR3 is CASRVAEHGGYGYNF. Here the CDR3 DNA reads TGTGCCAGCAGGGTTGCGGAGCATGGGGGCTATGGCTACAACTTC. This chain uses TRBV2 with TRBJ1-2; TRBD1 is a possible D gene (6 bases). This CDR3 is 15 amino acids long. The V gene's germline CDR1 is SNHLY and CDR2 FYNNEI. Looking up the rest from reference TRBV2 and TRBJ1-2 gives the full variable domain: EPEVTQTPSHQVTQMGQEVILRCVPISNHLYFYWYRQILGQKVEFLVSFYNNEISEKSEIFDDQFSVERPDGSNFTLKIRSTKLEDSAMYFCASRVAEHGGYGYNFGSGTRLTVV.

This clone was observed at least ten times. The chain employs TRBV6-1 and TRBJ1-1, with D possibly matching TRBD1 (6 bases). The germline V gene has CDR1 MNHNS and CDR2 SASEGT. V lost 2 bases and J lost 5, with 21 bases in between. The CDR3 length is 17 residues. The CDR3 nucleotides read TGTGCCAGCAGTGAATTAACAGGGAGGATCTTTTGGACTGAAGCTTTCTTT. Translated, it gives CASSELTGRIFWTEAFF.

This clone occurred a few times. At one boundary the junction diverges from the germline segment, which might be a read error. The chain has TRBV5-1 and TRBJ2-3; 11 nucleotides match TRBD2. The length of the CDR3 is 17 residues. CDR1 and CDR2 from the germline V gene are SGHRS and YFSETQ. This CDR3 is CSSSLVGTSGATDTQYF. The CDR3 DNA follows: TGCTCCAGCAGCTTGGTGGGGACTAGCGGAGCCACAGATACGCAGTATTTT.

This clone was counted ten times or more. This chain uses TRBV5-1 with TRBJ1-2, with TRBD1 matching over 10 bases. The length of the CDR3 is 15 residues. After removal of 4 bases from V and 4 bases from J, the junction contained 7 bases not matched to a gene. Germline values: CDR1 SGHRS, CDR2 YFSETQ. The CDR3 loop is CASSMTGGFRYGYTF. CDR3 in DNA: TGCGCCAGCAGCATGACAGGGGGCTTTCGCTATGGCTACACCTTC.

This clone was recorded many times. The chain recombines TRBV9 with TRBJ2-1, with TRBD2 as a possible D gene (6 bases). In germline, CDR1 is SGDLS, CDR2 YYNGEE. This CDR3 region has 17 residues. V dropped 0 bases and J dropped 3 bases, with 16 bases sitting between them. The CDR3: CASSVAPASVNYNEQFF. For the CDR3, the DNA is TGTGCCAGCAGCGTAGCCCCCGCTAGCGTTAACTACAATGAGCAGTTCTTC.

For this clone: This may arise from a read error, as a much more abundant clone is one base away. The chain couples TRBV24-1 to TRBJ1-5, with 7 bases aligning to TRBD1. The CDR3 consists of 15 residues. CDR1 is KGHDR and CDR2 is SFDVKD in the germline V gene. V gave up 5 bases and J gave up 5 bases; unmatched junction bases: 8. Here the CDR3 DNA reads TGTGCCACCAGTGTGGCAGGGGGAGGCGATCAGCCCCAGCATTTT. Its protein product is CATSVAGGGDQPQHF.

The chain links TRBV6-5 to TRBJ2-3, with 7 positions matching TRBD1. CDR3 length: 15 amino acids. Germline V gives CDR1 MNHEY, CDR2 SVGAGI. The V and J ends lost 4 bases and 7 bases, in that order; junction bases with no gene match: 11. The CDR3 sequence is CASSSGTVLTHTQYF. The CDR3 DNA reads TGTGCCAGCAGTTCCGGGACAGTGTTGACACATACGCAGTATTTT.

In this sample, this clone turned up many times. The chain is built from TRBV28 and TRBJ2-1; D is possibly TRBD1 (5 bases). This CDR3 is built from 15 residues. V lost 7 bases, J lost 2 bases, and 15 bases lay in between. Germline CDR1 and CDR2: MDHEN and SYDVKM. CDR3 DNA: TGTGCCAGCATTCCAGGGCGGATAACCTACAATGAGCAGTTCTTC. Translation gives CASIPGRITYNEQFF.

Note on this clone: A much larger clonotype is one base distant, so this may be a read error. The chain recombines TRBV15 with TRBJ1-4; a weak D match, TRBD1 (5 bases). Germline values: CDR1 LNHNV, CDR2 YYDKDF (reference sequence). CDR3 size: 18 residues. Trimming cost V 4 bases and J 6 bases, with 24 bases left between them. CDR3 amino acids: CATSIATTVAVGHEKLFF. The CDR3 DNA is TGTGCCACCAGCATAGCCACGACAGTGGCAGTCGGACATGAAAAACTGTTTTTT. The full variable domain, rest sourced from reference TRBV15 and TRBJ1-4, is DAMVIQNPRYQVTQFGKPVTLSCSQTLNHNVMYWYQQKSSQAPKLLFHYYDKDFNNEADTPDNFQSRRPNTSFCFLDIRSPGLGDTAMYLCATSIATTVAVGHEKLFFGSGTQLSVL.

This clone appeared once. A much larger clone sits a single nucleotide away, making a read error possible. The chain combines TRBV14 with TRBJ2-5; a weak D match, TRBD1 (6 bases). Germline V gene sequence: CDR1 SGHDN, CDR2 FVKESK. V was pared by 1 base and J by 5 bases, with 17 bases between. The CDR3 has 16 residues. The CDR3 DNA follows: TGTGCCAGCAGCCAAGTTTCCCAGGGGACGGGGGAGACCCAGTACTTC. Residues: CASSQVSQGTGETQYF.

Of note for this clone: This may arise from a read error, as a much more abundant clone is one base away. This rearrangement joins TRBV7-9 to TRBJ1-4, with unresolved D. Germline CDR1 and CDR2: SEHNR and FQNEAQ (reference sequence). V lost 4 bases and J 8 bases, leaving 14 bases between the germline ends. This CDR3 is built from 14 residues. As DNA, the CDR3 is TGTGCCAGCAGCTACCCGACGGGAGCCGAAAAACTGTTTTTT. Translating gives CASSYPTGAEKLFF.

This clone was seen many times. The chain recombines TRBV11-3 with TRBJ2-1; 13 positions match TRBD2. The CDR3 consists of 14 residues. V was pared by 8 bases and J by 4 bases, with 2 bases of the junction left unmatched. CDR1 is SGHNT, CDR2 YENEEA, per germline. The DNA for the CDR3 is TGTGCCAGCCAGGGACTAGCGGGGTACAATGAGCAGTTCTTC. It yields the protein CASQGLAGYNEQFF.

This clone showed up many times. The rearrangement joins TRBV4-1 to TRBJ2-3, with 9 bases aligning to TRBD2. CDR3 size: 19 residues. CDR1 and CDR2 (germline): MGHRA, YSYEKL. V dropped 4 bases and J dropped 0; count of bases not matched to a gene: 14. In DNA, the CDR3 is TGCGCCAGCAGCCTTAGCGGGAGTGTTGTCGGTTCTAGCACAGATACGCAGTATTTT. It specifies CASSLSGSVVGSSTDTQYF.

This clone was counted ten times or more. The chain is built from TRBV7-3 and TRBJ1-4, with D possibly matching TRBD1 (6 bases). Germline loops: CDR1 SGHTA, CDR2 FQGTGA. With 4 bases removed from V and 5 bases from J, the gap between germline ends came to 20 bases. This CDR3 is built from 17 residues. The CDR3 nucleotides read TGTGCCAGCAGCTCACCCCCGGACAGCGAAGAGAATGAAAAACTGTTTTTT. This codes for CASSSPPDSEENEKLFF.

The rearrangement joins TRBV6-1 to TRBJ2-7; D is perhaps TRBD2 (6 bases). There are 13 residues in the CDR3. Trimming stripped 7 bases from V and 2 bases from J, with 12 bases between. Germline CDR1 MNHNS, CDR2 SASEGT. The CDR3 DNA is TGTGCCAGCACCGGGGGACTGACCTACGAGCAGTACTTC. Translating it yields CASTGGLTYEQYF.

This clone was counted many times. This rearrangement joins TRBV27 to TRBJ1-2; D is possibly TRBD1 (5 bases). Trimming pared 7 bases from V and 1 base from J, leaving 19 bases between. CDR3 length: 16 residues. Germline loops: CDR1 MNHEY, CDR2 SMNVEV (reference sequence). DNA for the CDR3: TGTGCCAGCAACCCGGGACTGGGAGTCCTTAACTATGGCTACACCTTC. This encodes CASNPGLGVLNYGYTF.

Many counts were recorded for this clone. The chain links TRBV3-1 to TRBJ1-1; D is undetermined. The V gene's germline CDR1 is LGHDT and CDR2 YNNKEL (reference sequence). V was pared by 1 base and J by 8 bases, with 14 bases between. The CDR3 consists of 14 residues. The CDR3 sequence: CASSQVLGRREAFF. CDR3 coding DNA: TGTGCCAGCAGCCAAGTGCTGGGAAGGAGAGAAGCTTTCTTT.

This clone was counted at least ten times. This chain connects TRBV9 to TRBJ1-3; 9 positions agree with TRBD1. V gave up 0 bases and J gave up 6 bases; unmatched junction bases: 1. The germline V gene has CDR1 SGDLS and CDR2 YYNGEE. The CDR3 totals 14 residues. For the CDR3, the DNA is TGTGCCAGCAGCGTAGGGACAGGGGTAAACACCATATATTTT. It yields the protein CASSVGTGVNTIYF.

There are many counts of this clone. V usage is TRBV19 and J usage is TRBJ2-5; D tentatively reads TRBD1 or TRBD2 (5 bases each). Germline V CDR1 and CDR2: LNHDA, SQIVND (reference sequence). V was pared by 8 bases and J by 3 bases, with 13 bases between. CDR3 length: 13 amino acids. CDR3 protein: CASGGPGKETQYF. The CDR3 coding sequence is TGTGCCAGTGGAGGTCCAGGGAAAGAGACCCAGTACTTC.

This clone was found many times. This specimen includes other DNA sequences encoding the same CDR3. This chain links TRBV27 with TRBJ1-2; unclear D gene. The length of the CDR3 is 15 residues. Trimming removed 0 bases from V and 7 bases from J, with 15 bases in between. CDR1 and CDR2 (germline): MNHEY, SMNVEV (reference sequence). The chain's CDR3 is CASSLSGPSVGGYTF. As DNA, the CDR3 is TGTGCCAGCAGTTTATCGGGCCCTAGCGTAGGTGGCTACACCTTC.

As to this clone: Just one base apart from a much larger clone, this may be a read error. This specimen includes other DNA sequences encoding the same CDR3. The chain has TRBV3-1 and TRBJ2-5; 11 nucleotides match TRBD2. The V gene's germline CDR1 is LGHDT and CDR2 YNNKEL (reference sequence). CDR3 size: 15 residues. The CDR3 DNA sequence: TGCGCCAGCAGCTCGCGGGGCCTAGCGGGAGGTATTCCGTACTTC. It codes for CASSSRGLAGGIPYF.

This clone was seen many times. This rearrangement joins TRBV20-1 to TRBJ2-7, with D possibly TRBD2 on 5 matching bases. The germline gives CDR1 DFQATT, CDR2 SNEGSKA (reference sequence). Trimming removed 6 bases at V and 4 bases at J, with 10 bases between. The CDR3 extends over 11 amino acids. In nucleotides, the CDR3 is TGCAGTGCAACCCGGGGTTACGAGCAGTACTTC. This encodes CSATRGYEQYF.

A few counts support this clone. V and J are TRBV11-1 and TRBJ2-2, with a possible D match to TRBD1 (5 bases). Trimming removed 1 base at V and 0 bases at J, with 9 bases between. Germline-derived CDR1 and CDR2 are SGHAT and FQDESV (reference sequence). The CDR3 consists of 16 residues. This CDR3 is CASSLGPGTNTGELFF. The CDR3 nucleotides are TGTGCCAGCAGCTTAGGCCCAGGGACGAACACCGGGGAGCTGTTTTTT.